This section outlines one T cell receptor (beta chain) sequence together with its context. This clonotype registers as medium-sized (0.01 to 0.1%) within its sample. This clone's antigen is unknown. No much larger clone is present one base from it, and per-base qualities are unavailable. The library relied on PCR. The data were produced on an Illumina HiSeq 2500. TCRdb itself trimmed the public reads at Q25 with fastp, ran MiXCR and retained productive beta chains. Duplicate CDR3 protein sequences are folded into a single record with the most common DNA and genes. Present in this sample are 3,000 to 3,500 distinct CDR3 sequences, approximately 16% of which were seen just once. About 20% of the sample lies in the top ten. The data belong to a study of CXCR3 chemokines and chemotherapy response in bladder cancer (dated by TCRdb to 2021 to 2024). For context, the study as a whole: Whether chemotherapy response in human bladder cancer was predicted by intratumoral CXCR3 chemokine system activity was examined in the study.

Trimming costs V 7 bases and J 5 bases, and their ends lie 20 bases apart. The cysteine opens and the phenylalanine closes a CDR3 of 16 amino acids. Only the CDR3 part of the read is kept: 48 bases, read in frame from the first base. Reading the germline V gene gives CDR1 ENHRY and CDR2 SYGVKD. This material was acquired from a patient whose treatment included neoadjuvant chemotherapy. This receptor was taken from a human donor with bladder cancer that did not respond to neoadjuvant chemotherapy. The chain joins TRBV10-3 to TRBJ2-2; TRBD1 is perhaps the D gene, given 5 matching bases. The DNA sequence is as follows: TGTGCCATCAATCAGCCCGGCAGGGATCGAACCGGGGAGCTGTTTTTT. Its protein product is CAINQPGRDRTGELFF.